These T cell receptor beta chains were read from a single sample in a study of blood T cells in healthy people across ages. TCRdb used MiXCR to reprocess the 5' RACE reads, holding one entry per CDR3 protein. This sample has about 720,000 distinct CDR3 sequences, with over 20% found just once. Sample: blood. These receptors originate from a man between 65 and 85 years old in good health. Both conserved end residues are trimmed from each CDR3. Fields, in order: CDR3 length, J gene, V gene, clone size, CDR3 protein. Not all rows give a size; the values are once, few, many and, for expanded clones, a class.

>10|TRBJ1-2|TRBV12-3/TRBV12-4|few
ASSWGRYGYT
>11|TRBJ1-2|TRBV27|few
ASRHTGGYGYT
>12|TRBJ2-5|TRBV12-3/TRBV12-4|few
ASSPALLLETQY
>13|TRBJ1-3|TRBV6-6|few
ASRPPQVAGNTIY
>13|TRBJ2-2|TRBV20-1|NA
SAPRDRGLAGELF
>11|TRBJ1-2|TRBV25-1|few
ASSAGSHNGYT
>14|TRBJ2-4|TRBV7-9|NA
ASSPQLGQGWNIQY
>12|TRBJ2-5|TRBV28|NA
ASSFWGGGETQY
>13|NA|TRBV14|NA
ASSQWGQPQETQY
>12|TRBJ2-1|TRBV18|NA
ASSPRQLDNEQF
>15|TRBJ2-2|TRBV7-2|NA
ASSLGSGPPNTGELF
>11|TRBJ2-5|TRBV20-1|NA
SAMAGPQETQY
>14|TRBJ2-2|TRBV6-5|few
ASSYSYQLYTGELF
>10|TRBJ1-1|TRBV21-1|NA
ASSKGPAEAF
>12|TRBJ2-1|TRBV7-2|NA
ASRAVGGYNEQF
>12|TRBJ1-2|TRBV7-9|few
ASSFGGDNYGYT
>12|TRBJ2-5|TRBV5-1|few
ASSLRDYQETQY
>13|TRBJ1-4|TRBV3-1|few
ASSQEDRPLGKLF
>12|TRBJ1-4|TRBV29-1|NA
SVEDPGFNEKLF
>11|TRBJ1-5|TRBV6-6|NA
AIAGASNQPQH
>12|TRBJ1-1|TRBV12-3/TRBV12-4|NA
TSSYRAVNTEAF
>10|TRBJ1-2|TRBV27|few
ASSLRGQGYT
>11|TRBJ2-3|TRBV20-1|few
SAPPGGQNTQY
>13|TRBJ2-2|TRBV28|NA
ASSFRSPRTGELF
>13|TRBJ2-3|TRBV6-4|many
ASSELAGPTDTQY
>12|TRBJ2-5|TRBV29-1|NA
SVAPGGNQETQY
>16|TRBJ2-7|TRBV5-1|few
ASSFGLAGATRLSEQY
>12|TRBJ1-1|TRBV27|NA
ASRNQGAGTEAF
>13|TRBJ2-5|TRBV20-1|few
SARDTGTRERTQY
>14|TRBJ1-4|TRBV2|NA
ASSEDGLTTNEKLF
>11|TRBJ1-1|TRBV5-1|many
ASSWEGDTEAF
>13|TRBJ1-3|TRBV10-3|NA
AISESRGQGNTIY
>11|NA|TRBV29-1|NA
SVGVSRTYEQY
>16|TRBJ2-3|TRBV27|NA
ASSYRRTGVTTTDTQY
>12|TRBJ2-7|TRBV27|few
ASSQTGNPYEQY
>14|TRBJ2-5|TRBV7-2|NA
ASSPLTSGRGETQY
>12|TRBJ2-3|TRBV20-1|many
SARDVRSTDTQY
>10|NA|TRBV6-2/TRBV6-3|NA
ASSTWPYEQY
>11|TRBJ1-6|TRBV7-9|NA
ASKSSYNSPLH
>12|TRBJ2-3|TRBV6-5|few
ASSLQDSTDTQY
>13|TRBJ2-7|TRBV7-8|NA
ASSNRSGQFYEQY
>16|TRBJ2-4|TRBV27|few
ASSLSTGAGVAKNIQY
>12|TRBJ1-1|TRBV10-3|NA
AISLDRGDTEAF
>14|TRBJ2-1|TRBV9|NA
ASSVDPRASYNEQF
>12|TRBJ1-6|TRBV12-3/TRBV12-4|few
ASSFRTGHSPLH
>13|TRBJ2-3|TRBV24-1|NA
ATSDPRGRTDTQY
>13|TRBJ2-1|TRBV6-2/TRBV6-3|NA
ASSFATAGFHEQF